This TCR beta chain was obtained from a study of T cell responses to AZD1222 COVID-19 vaccine. Using immunoSEQ multiplex PCR, the repertoire was profiled, and TCRdb retains in-frame clones only, with some absent. The data contain some 120,000 clones, about 87% of them singletons. This CDR3 contains 16 residues. Germline V gene lookup returns CDR1 KGHSH and CDR2 LQKENI. V shed 3 bases and J 7 bases; nucleotides not matched to a gene: 7. Regarding this clone: Its antigen is as yet unknown.

Findings of the study overall: The sample set comprised mostly white British donors with more females, and clonal diversity was possibly underestimated. As reported, nearly half of all spike-specific TCRs target variant regions that are unmutated. None of the repertoires were sampled until the peak T cell response had passed.

The chain is built from TRBV18 and TRBJ2-1, with TRBD2 matching over 12 bases. The sequencing used peripheral blood, collected on day 0 of AZD1222 vaccination. This TCR came from an adult in good health. CDR3 sequence: CASSPSTSGSFNEQFF. Here the CDR3 DNA reads TGTGCCAGCTCACCTTCGACTAGCGGGAGCTTTAATGAGCAGTTCTTC.